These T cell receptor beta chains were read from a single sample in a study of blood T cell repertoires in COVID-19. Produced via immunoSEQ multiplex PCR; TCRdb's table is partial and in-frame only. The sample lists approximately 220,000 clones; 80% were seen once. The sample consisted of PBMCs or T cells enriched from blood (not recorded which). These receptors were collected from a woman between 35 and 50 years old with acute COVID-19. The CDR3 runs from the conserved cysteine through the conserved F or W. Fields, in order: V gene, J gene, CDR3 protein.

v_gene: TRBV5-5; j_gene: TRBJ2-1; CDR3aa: CASSWERGSSYNEQFF
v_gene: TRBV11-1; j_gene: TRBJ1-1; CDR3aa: CASSYRVKNTEAFF
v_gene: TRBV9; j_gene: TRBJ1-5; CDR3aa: CASSPDIRGYQPQHF
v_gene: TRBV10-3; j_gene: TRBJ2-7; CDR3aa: CAISEGQLAGAGEQYF
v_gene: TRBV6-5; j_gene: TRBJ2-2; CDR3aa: CASGDVQSTGELFF
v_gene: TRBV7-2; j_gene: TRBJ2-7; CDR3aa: CASSHLHGEQYF
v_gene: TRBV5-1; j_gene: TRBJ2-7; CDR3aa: CASSQGMSYEQYF
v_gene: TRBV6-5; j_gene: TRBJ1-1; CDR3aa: CASNGQGWTEAFF
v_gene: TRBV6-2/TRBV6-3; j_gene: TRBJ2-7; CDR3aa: CASSYSPGLAGGPSSYEQYF
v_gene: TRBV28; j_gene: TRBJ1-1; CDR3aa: CASSLGGDDTEAFF
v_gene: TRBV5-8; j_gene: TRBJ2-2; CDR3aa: CASSLSVRNTGELFF
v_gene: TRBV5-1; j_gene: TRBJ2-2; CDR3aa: CASSLALGGTGELFF
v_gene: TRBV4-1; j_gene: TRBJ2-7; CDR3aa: CASSQHPGSGRGEQYF
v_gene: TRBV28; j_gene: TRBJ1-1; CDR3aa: CASQKGQVVKAFF
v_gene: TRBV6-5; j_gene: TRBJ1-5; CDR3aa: CASSYSTGGGNQPQHF
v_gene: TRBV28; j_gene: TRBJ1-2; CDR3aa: CASRETAYGYTF
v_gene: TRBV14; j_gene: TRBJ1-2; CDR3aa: CASSQDLDSFNYGYTF
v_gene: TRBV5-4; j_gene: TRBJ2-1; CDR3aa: CASSLKEPPYNEQFF
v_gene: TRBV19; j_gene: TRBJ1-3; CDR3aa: CASSRTKNGNTIYF
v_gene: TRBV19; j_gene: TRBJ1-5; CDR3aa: CASSIVYKGGRGPQHF
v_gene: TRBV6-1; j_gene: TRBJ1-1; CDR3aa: CASSEARNTEAFF
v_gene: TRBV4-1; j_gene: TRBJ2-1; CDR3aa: CASNLPGGYNEQFF
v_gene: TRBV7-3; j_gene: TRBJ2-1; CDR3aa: CASSSKAGGYNEQFF
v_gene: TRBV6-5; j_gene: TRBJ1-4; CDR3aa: CASRGGAGKLFF
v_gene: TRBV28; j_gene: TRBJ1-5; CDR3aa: CASSAPGRVNQPQHF
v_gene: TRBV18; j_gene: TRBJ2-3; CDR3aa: CASSLSQKGTASTDTQYF
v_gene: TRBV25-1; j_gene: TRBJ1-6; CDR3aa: CASSEYTPGTGYNSPLHF
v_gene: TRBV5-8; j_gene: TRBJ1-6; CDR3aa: CASSFADNSPLHF
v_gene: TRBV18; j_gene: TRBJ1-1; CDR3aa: CASSPRPGNTEAFF
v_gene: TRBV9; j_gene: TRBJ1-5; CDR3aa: CASSGQGAGQPQHF
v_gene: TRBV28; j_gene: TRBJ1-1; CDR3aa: CASSGQPNTEAFF
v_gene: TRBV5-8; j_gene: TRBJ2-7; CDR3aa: CASRFGTAGEQYF
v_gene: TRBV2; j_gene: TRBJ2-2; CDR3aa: CASKAEYTGELFF
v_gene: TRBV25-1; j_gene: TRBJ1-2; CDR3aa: CASSEFLGSYGYTF
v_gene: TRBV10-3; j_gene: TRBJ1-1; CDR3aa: CAISSYLNTEAFF
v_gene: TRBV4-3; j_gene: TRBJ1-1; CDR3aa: CASSQASGWTEAFF
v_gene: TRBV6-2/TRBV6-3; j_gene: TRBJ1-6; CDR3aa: CASSYTGSYNSPLHF
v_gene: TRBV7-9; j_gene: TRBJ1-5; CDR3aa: CASSQGPNQPQHF
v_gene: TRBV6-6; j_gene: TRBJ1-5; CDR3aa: CASSYGAANQPQHF
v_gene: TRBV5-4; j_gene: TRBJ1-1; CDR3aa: CASSSQWPNTEAFF
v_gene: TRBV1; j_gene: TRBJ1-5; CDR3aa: CTSSQGMGGGQPQHF
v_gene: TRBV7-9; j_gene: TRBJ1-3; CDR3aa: CASSFSTPQSSGNTIYF
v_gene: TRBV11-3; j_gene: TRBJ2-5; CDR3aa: CASSLRQSGTAEQETQYF
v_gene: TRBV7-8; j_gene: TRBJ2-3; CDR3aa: CASSFIAGGPLGTDTQYF
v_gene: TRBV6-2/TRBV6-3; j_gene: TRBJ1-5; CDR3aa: CASSSGQTSQPQHF
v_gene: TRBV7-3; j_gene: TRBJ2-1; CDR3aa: CASSWGQGGNEQFF
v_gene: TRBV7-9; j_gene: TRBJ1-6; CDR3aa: CASSLIGGANSPLHF
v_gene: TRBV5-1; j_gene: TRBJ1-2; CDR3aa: CASSYDRGLIPSRLSYGYTF
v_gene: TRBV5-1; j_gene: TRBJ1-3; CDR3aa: CARSLAGGALAGNTIYF
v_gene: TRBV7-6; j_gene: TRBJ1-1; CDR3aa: CASSPQPPRGNTEAFF
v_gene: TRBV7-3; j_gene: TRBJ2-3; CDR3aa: CASSLGGYGDTQYF